This is a list of T cell receptor beta chains from one sample in a study of blood T cell repertoires in COVID-19. TCRdb's table, derived via immunoSEQ multiplex PCR, lists solely in-frame clones and lacks some. This sample yields 150,000 or so clones, of which about four fifths are seen a single time; nearly 3.5% belongs to the top ten. Material for sequencing was PBMCs or T cells enriched from blood (not recorded which). All receptors derive from a woman aged 60-70 years who had recovered from COVID-19. Each CDR3 is given with its conserved first and last residue. The size entry is marked missing in some rows and otherwise reads once, few, many or a size class.

-	TRBV7-8	CASSLSGAPGNTIYF
-	TRBV18	CASSPIAGAIGETQYF
-	TRBV6-5	CASRRGQNYGYTF
-	TRBV3-1/TRBV3-2	CASSQDLRSGGAVF
-	TRBV2	CASRRTGNSNQPQHF
-	TRBV6-5	CASSYRAGGRNSPLHF
once	TRBV5-6	CASRLTGRGQETQYF
few	TRBV27	CASSLSPWTGGNQPQHF
-	TRBV5-1	CASSDRTGSPIYGYTF
-	TRBV7-9	CASSTASGSRSYNEQFF
-	TRBV24-1	CATQAQGNEQFF
few	TRBV7-2	CASSPSYEQYF
-	TRBV10-3	CAISDSSGFDEQFF
-	TRBV5-6	CASSPGTGAEAFF
-	TRBV15	CATSSSLNTEAFF
few	TRBV19	CASRVKGALNYEQFF
-	TRBV7-8	CASSLTWGSGGREQYF
-	TRBV21-1	CASSKARGIQPQHF
-	TRBV6-5	CASSSGQGGNQPQHF
-	TRBV9	CASSVRDITNTGELFF
-	TRBV14	CASSHLKPHDSYNEQFF
-	TRBV6-5	CASSYETRLSPLHF
-	TRBV21-1	CASSTVGQGARTEAFF
-	TRBV12-3/TRBV12-4	CASSPDRGHGYTF
-	TRBV12-3/TRBV12-4	CASSPGGSSGYTF
-	TRBV27	CASRRGSGDTQYF
-	TRBV24-1	CATSPLGGTDTQYF
-	TRBV11-2	CASSLAGVNTGELFF
few	TRBV9	CASGADRYSPLHF
-	TRBV5-1	CASSPSTRTDTQYF
-	TRBV10-1	CARTGPRLSGNTIYF
-	TRBV19	CASSPYYHGYTF
once	TRBV6-1	CASSEAPASGGARGTQYF
-	TRBV19	CASSIVAGEDSPLHF
-	TRBV10-1	CASSGTGPEQYF
-	TRBV29-1	CGSGTGVGGYTF
once	TRBV19	CASSIDLLGDEQYF
-	TRBV2	CASSHDRGSSYNSPLHF
-	TRBV3-1/TRBV3-2	CASRRTGLNSPLHF
-	TRBV30	CAWSVQFRHGYTF
-	TRBV3-1/TRBV3-2	CASSQEGARHGYTF
-	TRBV6-1	CASSEDATGSYEQYF
-	TRBV6-5	CASRKPGQGIVQYF
-	TRBV12-3/TRBV12-4	CASSSGSRQPQHF
-	TRBV2	CASSWDRGQEQPQHF
-	TRBV18	CASSPKTGVSNQPQHF
few	TRBV3-1/TRBV3-2	CASSQASSGNTIYF
-	TRBV6-5	CASSPGRGFSYEQYF
-	TRBV30	CAWSVLKSNQPQHF
-	TRBV19	CASSAEGLAGNSYEQYF
-	TRBV6-5	CASRRDRTDEKLFF
-	TRBV30	CAWSAGQGGPISNQPQHF
-	TRBV6-4	CASKIREPQHF
-	TRBV7-2	CASGLGGGPSTDTQYF
few	TRBV18	CASSPRQFDSEAFF
-	TRBV5-1	CASSLEQPGANVLTF
-	TRBV24-1	CATSDFNRDYGYTF
-	TRBV6-5	CASMRGKFTGELFF